This TCR beta chain was found in a study of CD8 T cells in ankylosing spondylitis. General observations from the study: It appeared that ankylosing spondylitis blood was characterized by a TCR beta motif of seven or eight highly homologous variants. In ankylosing spondylitis patients, matched synovial fluid reportedly showed significant enrichment of disease-linked clones.

As the method for making TCR beta libraries, quantitative 5'-RACE with molecular barcodes was used. In TCRdb, the 5' RACE reads were re-called with MiXCR into one record per CDR3 protein. The sample has 200,000 to 250,000 distinct CDR3 sequences, around 18% seen once. This clonotype was recorded many times. The antigen is unknown. V lost 6 bases, J lost 7 bases, and 22 bases lay in between. The CDR3 is made up of 15 amino acids. The V gene's germline CDR1 is SQVTM and CDR2 ANQGSEA. Specimen: blood, either unsorted or a sorted T cell fraction (not recorded which). The chain carries TRBV29-1 and TRBJ2-1; a weak D match, TRBD1 (5 bases). The sequence derives from a male donor with ankylosing spondylitis. The CDR3 bases are TGCAGCGTGGCACAGGTAGTGTTGGTTTCAAATGAGCAGTTCTTC. Translated: CSVAQVVLVSNEQFF.